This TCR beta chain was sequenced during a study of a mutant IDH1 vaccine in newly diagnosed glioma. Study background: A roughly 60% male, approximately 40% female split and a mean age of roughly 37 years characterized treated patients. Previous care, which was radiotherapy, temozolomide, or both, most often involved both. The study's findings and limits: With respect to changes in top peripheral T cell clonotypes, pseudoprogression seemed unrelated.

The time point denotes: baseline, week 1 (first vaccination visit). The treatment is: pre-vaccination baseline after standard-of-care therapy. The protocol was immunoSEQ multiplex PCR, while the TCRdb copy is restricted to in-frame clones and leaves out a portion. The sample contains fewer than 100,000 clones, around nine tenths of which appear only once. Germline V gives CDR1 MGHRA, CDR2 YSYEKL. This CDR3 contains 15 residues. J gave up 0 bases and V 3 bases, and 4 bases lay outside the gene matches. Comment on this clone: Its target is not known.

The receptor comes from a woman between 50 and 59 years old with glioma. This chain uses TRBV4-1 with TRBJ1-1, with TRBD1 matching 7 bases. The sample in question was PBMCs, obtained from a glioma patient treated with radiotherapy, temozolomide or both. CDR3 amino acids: CASSQYGTVNTEAFF. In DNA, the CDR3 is TGCGCCAGCAGCCAGTACGGGACAGTGAACACTGAAGCTTTCTTT.